This T cell receptor beta chain appears in the sequencing data of a study of breast tumors, draining lymph nodes, adjacent tissues. Study-level points and caveats: Luminal-like breast cancer showed significantly greater tumor-nontumor repertoire similarity than basal-like breast cancer did. Compared with lymph nodes, tumors were less diverse; compared with nontumor tissue, more.

TCRdb recomputed calls from the multiplex PCR reads with MiXCR, one row per CDR3 protein. The sample lists about 230,000 distinct CDR3 sequences; less than 40% were seen once. The V gene's germline CDR1 is GTSNPN and CDR2 SVGIG (reference sequence). The CDR3 consists of 14 residues. V dropped 1 base and J dropped 10 bases, with 17 bases sitting between them. On this clonotype: Its target is unknown. This sequence may be a read error, since a much larger clone differs from it by one base.

The lymph nodes were axillary draining lymph nodes from breast cancer patients. This TCR came from a female donor with breast cancer. Some clones in this sample may be carry-over from other donors' samples. Sequences were obtained from axillary lymph node tissue. The chain combines TRBV30 with TRBJ2-1, with D perhaps matching TRBD1 (6 bases). The CDR3 DNA follows: TGTGCCTGGAGTGCAGTGCTCAGGGGAGAGGAGCAGTTCTTC. Translated, it gives CAWSAVLRGEEQFF.